This T cell receptor (beta chain) was recorded in a study of shared clonotypes between healthy human individuals. Study context: There were three CD4 naive, three CD4 memory, two CD8 naive and one CD8 memory plates per donor. Study-level points and caveats: The authors expected sequencing depth to affect clonotype sharing among donors.

Only in-frame clones appear in the TCRdb table, and some are missing; sequencing was by immunoSEQ multiplex PCR. This sample carries hundreds of thousands of clones, approximately 95% of them seen once, and the ten largest clones take roughly 0.06%. Per the germline V gene, CDR1 is LNHDA and CDR2 is SQIVND (reference sequence). The CDR3 contains 15 residues. Trimming cost V 6 bases and J 6 bases; bases outside gene matches: 8. For this clone: Antigen: not known.

This clonotype was sampled from a young woman in good health. Sequencing was performed on naive CD4+ T cells sorted from blood. Subset reported: CD45RA+ positively selected. This chain uses TRBV19 with TRBJ2-1; 10 bases map to TRBD2. The CDR3 region is CASRGLATISNEQFF. In DNA form, the CDR3 reads TGTGCCAGTAGGGGACTAGCGACCATTTCCAATGAGCAGTTCTTC.